The present T cell receptor beta chain was sequenced within a study of regulatory T cells in long-lasting Graves disease. Investigators prepared the TCR beta libraries by applying iRepertoire HTBI primers and Arm-PCR of CDR3 regions. TCRdb called the multiplex PCR reads again in MiXCR, with one record for every CDR3 protein. The data contain 510,000 or so distinct CDR3 sequences, around 12% of them singletons. Time point given: newly diagnosed GD, antithyroid drugs for less than 3 months. From PBMCs, RNA was extracted and then used to make the TCR library. The CDR3 runs 16 residues. Germline V gene lookup returns CDR1 SGHTA and CDR2 FQGNSA. V dropped 4 bases and J dropped 6; count of bases not matched to a gene: 11. These data were also filed under a second study, of T cells in Graves' hyperthyroidism and ophthalmopathy.

The V and J genes are TRBV7-2 and TRBJ2-2; 7 bases are a match to TRBD1. The TCR originated in a woman aged 25-40 years with Graves disease. Here the sequenced sample was peripheral blood mononuclear cells (PBMCs), taken at new diagnosis, from a patient treated with antithyroid drugs. This CDR3 reads CASSSILTGYSGELFF. DNA of the CDR3: TGTGCCAGCAGCTCGATATTGACAGGGTATTCCGGGGAGCTGTTTTTT.